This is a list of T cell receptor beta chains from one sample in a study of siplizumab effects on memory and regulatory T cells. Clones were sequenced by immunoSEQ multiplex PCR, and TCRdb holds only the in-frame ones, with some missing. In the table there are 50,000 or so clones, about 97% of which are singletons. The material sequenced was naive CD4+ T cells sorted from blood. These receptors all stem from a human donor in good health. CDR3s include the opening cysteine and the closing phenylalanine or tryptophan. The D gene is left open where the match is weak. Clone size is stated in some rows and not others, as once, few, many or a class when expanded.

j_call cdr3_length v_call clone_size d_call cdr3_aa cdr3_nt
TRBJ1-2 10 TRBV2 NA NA CARYRDGYTF TGTGCCAGGTACAGGGACGGCTACACCTTC
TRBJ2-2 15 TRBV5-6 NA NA CASSQGRDWTGELFF TGTGCCAGCAGCCAAGGCAGGGATTGGACCGGGGAGCTGTTTTTT
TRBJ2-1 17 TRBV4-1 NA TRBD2 CASSPRYIAGAYNEQFF TGCGCCAGCAGCCCCCGCTATATAGCGGGAGCCTACAATGAGCAGTTCTTC
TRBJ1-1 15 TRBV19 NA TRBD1 CASGPGTGVNTEAFF TGTGCCAGTGGTCCCGGGACAGGGGTGAACACTGAAGCTTTCTTT
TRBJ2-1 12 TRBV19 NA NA CASSARANEQFF TGTGCCAGTTCGGCAAGGGCGAATGAGCAGTTCTTC
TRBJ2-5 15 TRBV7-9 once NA CASSPPGLGGETQYF TGTGCCAGCAGCCCTCCCGGCTTAGGCGGGGAGACCCAGTACTTC
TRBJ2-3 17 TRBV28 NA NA CASSFGGWAGSTDTQYF TGTGCCAGCAGTTTTGGCGGGTGGGCGGGTAGCACAGATACGCAGTATTTT
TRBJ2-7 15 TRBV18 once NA CASSPAGVGPYEQYF TGTGCCAGCTCACCAGCCGGGGTCGGTCCCTACGAGCAGTACTTC
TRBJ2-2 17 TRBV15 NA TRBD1 CATSPFRDRGLIGELFF TGTGCCACCAGCCCTTTCCGGGACAGGGGGCTGATCGGGGAGCTGTTTTTT
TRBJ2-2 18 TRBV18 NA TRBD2 CASSPPIPSSGSTGELFF TGTGCCAGCTCACCACCGATTCCATCTAGCGGGAGCACCGGGGAGCTGTTTTTT
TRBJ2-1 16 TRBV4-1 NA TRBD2 CASSWPRLAGVGEQFF TGCGCCAGCAGTTGGCCGAGGCTAGCGGGAGTAGGGGAGCAGTTCTTC
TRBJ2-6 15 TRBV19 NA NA CASSIAGSGANVLTF TGTGCCAGTAGTATTGCGGGCTCTGGGGCCAACGTCCTGACTTTC
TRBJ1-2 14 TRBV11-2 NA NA CASSPTGERYGYTF TGTGCCAGCAGCCCTACGGGGGAGCGATATGGCTACACCTTC
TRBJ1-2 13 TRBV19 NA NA CASSMGQDYGYTF TGTGCCAGTAGTATGGGGCAGGACTATGGCTACACCTTC
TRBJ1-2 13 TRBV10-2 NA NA CASSDRNTGGYTF TGCGCCAGCAGTGACCGCAACACAGGTGGCTACACCTTC
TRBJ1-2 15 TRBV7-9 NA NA CASSLSWGRDYGYTF TGTGCCAGCAGCTTATCTTGGGGGCGCGACTATGGCTACACCTTC
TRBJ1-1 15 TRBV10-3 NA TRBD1 CAISGTGRADTEAFF TGTGCCATCAGCGGGACAGGGAGGGCGGACACTGAAGCTTTCTTT
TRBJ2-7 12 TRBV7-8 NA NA CASKVGPYEQYF TGTGCAAGCAAAGTGGGACCCTACGAGCAGTACTTC
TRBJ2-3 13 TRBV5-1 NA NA CASSSPSSDTQYF TGCGCCAGCAGCTCCCCTAGCTCGGATACGCAGTATTTT
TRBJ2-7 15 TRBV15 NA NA CATSRVGGGAYEQYF TGTGCCACCAGCAGAGTGGGGGGAGGAGCCTACGAGCAGTACTTC